The text below deals with one T cell receptor beta chain. Its target is not known. The data originate from a study of cytomegalovirus exposure and HLA in healthy donors. In the study overall: About 85 million unique TCRs from HLA-typed donors were held in an early release of data. General study findings and limits: It was in a later analysis that TCR association rates were seen to vary by HLA locus, highest for DRB1 and lowest for HLA-C.

Primers for the PCR totalled 60 Vbeta and 13 Jbeta. TCRdb's copy holds only in-frame clones and misses some; the assay was immunoSEQ multiplex PCR. The top ten hold just over 1.4% of the sample, which has a few hundred thousand clones, roughly 84% seen once. The CDR3 contains 15 residues. V was cut by 7 bases and J by 9 bases, with 19 bases left in between. CDR1 and CDR2 from the germline V gene are SNHLY and FYNNEI. This sequence joins TRBV2 and TRBJ1-6; D remains unclear. Sequenced material: PBMCs. The receptor was isolated from a girl aged 5 to 17 in good health and CMV-seronegative. The CDR3 DNA sequence: TGTGCCAGCACCCGCGAGGGCAGAGGTGGTTCACCCCTCCACTTT. It codes for CASTREGRGGSPLHF. Together with reference TRBV2 and TRBJ1-6, the CDR3 gives the full variable domain: EPEVTQTPSHQVTQMGQEVILRCVPISNHLYFYWYRQILGQKVEFLVSFYNNEISEKSEIFDDQFSVERPDGSNFTLKIRSTKLEDSAMYFCASTREGRGGSPLHFGNGTRLTVT.